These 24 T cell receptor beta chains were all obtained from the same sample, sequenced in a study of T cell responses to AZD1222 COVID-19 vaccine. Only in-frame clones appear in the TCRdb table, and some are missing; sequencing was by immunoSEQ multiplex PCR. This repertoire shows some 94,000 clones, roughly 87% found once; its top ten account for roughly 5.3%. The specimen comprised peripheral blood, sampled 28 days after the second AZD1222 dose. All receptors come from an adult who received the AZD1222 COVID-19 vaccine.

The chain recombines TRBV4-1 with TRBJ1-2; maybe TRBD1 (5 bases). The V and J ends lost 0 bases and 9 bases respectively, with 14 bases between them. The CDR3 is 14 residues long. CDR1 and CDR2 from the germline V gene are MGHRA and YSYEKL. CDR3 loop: CASSQDRGAPSYTF. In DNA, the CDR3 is TGCGCCAGCAGCCAAGATCGAGGGGCTCCCAGCTACACCTTC.

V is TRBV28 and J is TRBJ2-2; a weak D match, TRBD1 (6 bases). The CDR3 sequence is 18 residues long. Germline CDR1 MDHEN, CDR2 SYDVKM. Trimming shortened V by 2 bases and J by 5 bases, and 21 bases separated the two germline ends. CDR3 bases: TGTGCCAGCAGTTTAGTTAGGGGGATGCAGGGGCGGACCGGGGAGCTGTTTTTT. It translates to CASSLVRGMQGRTGELFF.

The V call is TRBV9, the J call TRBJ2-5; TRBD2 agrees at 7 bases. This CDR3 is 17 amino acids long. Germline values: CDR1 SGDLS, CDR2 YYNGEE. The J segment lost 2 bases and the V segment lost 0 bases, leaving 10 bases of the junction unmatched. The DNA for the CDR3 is TGTGCCAGCAGCGTAGGAGAGCGGGGTTCTTCTCAAGAGACCCAGTACTTC. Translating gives CASSVGERGSSQETQYF.

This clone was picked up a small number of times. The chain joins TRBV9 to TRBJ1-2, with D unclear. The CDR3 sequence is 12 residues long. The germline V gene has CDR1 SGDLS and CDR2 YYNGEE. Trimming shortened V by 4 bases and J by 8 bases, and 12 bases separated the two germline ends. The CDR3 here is CASSPTVGGYTF. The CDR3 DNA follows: TGTGCCAGCAGCCCTACAGTAGGCGGCTACACCTTC.

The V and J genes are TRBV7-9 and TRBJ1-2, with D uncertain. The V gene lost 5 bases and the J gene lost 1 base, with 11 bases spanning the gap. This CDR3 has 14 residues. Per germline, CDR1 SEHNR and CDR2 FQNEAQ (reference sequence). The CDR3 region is CASSKAGVNYGYTF. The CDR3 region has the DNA TGTGCCAGCAGCAAGGCCGGGGTTAACTATGGCTACACCTTC.

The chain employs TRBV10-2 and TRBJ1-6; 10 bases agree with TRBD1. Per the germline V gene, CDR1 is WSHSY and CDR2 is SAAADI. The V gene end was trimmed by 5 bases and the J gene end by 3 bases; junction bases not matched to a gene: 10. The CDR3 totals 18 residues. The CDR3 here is CASSSFRTGGNYNSPLHF. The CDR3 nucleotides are TGCGCCAGCAGTTCCTTCAGGACAGGGGGAAACTATAATTCACCCCTCCACTTT.

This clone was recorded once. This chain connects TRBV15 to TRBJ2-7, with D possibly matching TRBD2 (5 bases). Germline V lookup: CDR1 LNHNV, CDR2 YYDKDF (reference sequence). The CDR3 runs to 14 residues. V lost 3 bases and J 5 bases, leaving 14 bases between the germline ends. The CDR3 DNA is TGTGCCACCAGCAGCCCCGCGGGCGGGCACGAGCAGTACTTC. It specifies CATSSPAGGHEQYF.

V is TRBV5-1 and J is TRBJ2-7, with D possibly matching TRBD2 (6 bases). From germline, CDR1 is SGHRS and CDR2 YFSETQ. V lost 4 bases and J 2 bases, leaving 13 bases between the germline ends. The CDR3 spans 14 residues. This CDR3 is CASSLGGVTYEQYV. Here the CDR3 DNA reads TGCGCCAGCAGCCTGGGCGGGGTGACCTACGAGCAGTACGTC.

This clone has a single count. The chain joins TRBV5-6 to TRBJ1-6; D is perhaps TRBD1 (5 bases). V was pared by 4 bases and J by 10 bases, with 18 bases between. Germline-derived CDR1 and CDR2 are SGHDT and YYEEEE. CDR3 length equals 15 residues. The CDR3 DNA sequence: TGTGCCAGCAGCCCGTCGGGGCGTCGTACGTCACCCCTCCACTTT. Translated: CASSPSGRRTSPLHF.

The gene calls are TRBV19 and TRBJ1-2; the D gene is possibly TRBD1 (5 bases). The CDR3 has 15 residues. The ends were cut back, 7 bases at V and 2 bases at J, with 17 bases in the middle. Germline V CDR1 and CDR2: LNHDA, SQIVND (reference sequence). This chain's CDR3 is CASKEWGGPNYGYTF. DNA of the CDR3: TGTGCCAGTAAGGAGTGGGGGGGACCCAACTATGGCTACACCTTC.

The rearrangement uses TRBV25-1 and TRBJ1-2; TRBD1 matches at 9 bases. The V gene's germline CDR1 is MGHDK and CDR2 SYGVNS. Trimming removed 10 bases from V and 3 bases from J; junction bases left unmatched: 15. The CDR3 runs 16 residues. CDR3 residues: CATYSGTGRMDYGYTF. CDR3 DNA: TGTGCCACCTACTCCGGGACAGGGAGAATGGACTATGGCTACACCTTC.

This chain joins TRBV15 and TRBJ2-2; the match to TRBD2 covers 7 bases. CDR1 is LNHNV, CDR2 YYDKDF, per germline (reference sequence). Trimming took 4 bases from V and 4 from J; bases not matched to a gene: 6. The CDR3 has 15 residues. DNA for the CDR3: TGTGCCACCAGCAAGATCAGGGAGGGCACCGGGGAGCTGTTTTTT. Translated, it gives CATSKIREGTGELFF. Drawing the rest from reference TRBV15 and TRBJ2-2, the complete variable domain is DAMVIQNPRYQVTQFGKPVTLSCSQTLNHNVMYWYQQKSSQAPKLLFHYYDKDFNNEADTPDNFQSRRPNTSFCFLDIRSPGLGDTAMYLCATSKIREGTGELFFGEGSRLTVL.

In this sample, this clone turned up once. The CDR3 sequence is CASSDSGGPNYGYTF. The DNA for the CDR3 is TGTGCCAGCAGTGACTCCGGGGGGCCGAACTATGGCTACACCTTC. The chain couples TRBV6-4 to TRBJ1-2, with a possible D match to TRBD1 (6 bases). Germline CDR1 is MRHNA and CDR2 is SNTAGT. V dropped 0 bases and J dropped 2 bases, with 10 bases sitting between them. CDR3 length equals 15 residues.

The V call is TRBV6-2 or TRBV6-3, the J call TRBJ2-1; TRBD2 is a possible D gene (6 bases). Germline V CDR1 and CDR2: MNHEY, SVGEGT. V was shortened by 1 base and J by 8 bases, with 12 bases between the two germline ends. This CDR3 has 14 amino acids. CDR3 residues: CASSYLRPGDEQFF. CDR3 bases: TGTGCCAGCAGTTACTTAAGACCGGGGGATGAGCAGTTCTTC.

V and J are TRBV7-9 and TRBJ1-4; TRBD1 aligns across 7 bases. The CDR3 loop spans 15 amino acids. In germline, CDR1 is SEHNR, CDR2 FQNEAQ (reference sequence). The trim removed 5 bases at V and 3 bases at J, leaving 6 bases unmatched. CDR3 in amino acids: CASSPPTGPNEKLFF. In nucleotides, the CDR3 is TGTGCCAGCAGCCCCCCGACAGGGCCTAATGAAAAACTGTTTTTT.

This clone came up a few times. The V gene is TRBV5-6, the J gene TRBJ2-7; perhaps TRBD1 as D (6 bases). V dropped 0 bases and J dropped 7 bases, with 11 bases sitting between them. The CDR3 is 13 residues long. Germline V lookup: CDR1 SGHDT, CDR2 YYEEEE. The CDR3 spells CASSLGTGTEQYF. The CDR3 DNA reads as TGTGCCAGCAGCTTGGGCACAGGGACGGAGCAGTACTTC.

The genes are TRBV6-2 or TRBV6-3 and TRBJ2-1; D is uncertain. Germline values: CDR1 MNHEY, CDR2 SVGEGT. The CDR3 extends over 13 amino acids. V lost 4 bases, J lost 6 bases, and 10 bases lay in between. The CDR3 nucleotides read TGTGCCAGCAGTTCCCGCGGCCTCAATGAGCAGTTCTTC. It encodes CASSSRGLNEQFF.

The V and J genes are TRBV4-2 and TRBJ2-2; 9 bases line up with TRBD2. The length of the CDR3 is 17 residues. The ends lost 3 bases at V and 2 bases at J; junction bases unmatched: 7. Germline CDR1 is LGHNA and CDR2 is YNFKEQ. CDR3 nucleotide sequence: TGTGCCAGCAGCCAGCTCAGCGGGGGGTCTAACACCGGGGAGCTGTTTTTT. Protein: CASSQLSGGSNTGELFF.

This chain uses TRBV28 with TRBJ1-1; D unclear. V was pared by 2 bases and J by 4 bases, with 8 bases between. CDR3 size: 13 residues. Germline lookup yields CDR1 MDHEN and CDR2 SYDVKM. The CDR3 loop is CASSLTFGTEAFF. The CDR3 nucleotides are TGTGCCAGCAGTTTAACTTTCGGCACTGAAGCTTTCTTT.

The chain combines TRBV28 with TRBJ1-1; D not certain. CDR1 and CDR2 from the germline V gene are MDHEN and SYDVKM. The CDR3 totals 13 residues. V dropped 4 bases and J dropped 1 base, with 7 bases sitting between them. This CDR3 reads CASSSRPNTEAFF. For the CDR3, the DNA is TGTGCCAGCAGTTCAAGACCGAACACTGAAGCTTTCTTT.

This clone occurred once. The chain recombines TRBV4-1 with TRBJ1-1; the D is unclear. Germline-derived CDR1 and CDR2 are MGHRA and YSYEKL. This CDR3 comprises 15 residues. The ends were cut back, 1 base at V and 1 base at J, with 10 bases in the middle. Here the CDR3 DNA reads TGCGCCAGCAGCCAAGTGGGGAGAGAGAACACTGAAGCTTTCTTT. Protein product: CASSQVGRENTEAFF.

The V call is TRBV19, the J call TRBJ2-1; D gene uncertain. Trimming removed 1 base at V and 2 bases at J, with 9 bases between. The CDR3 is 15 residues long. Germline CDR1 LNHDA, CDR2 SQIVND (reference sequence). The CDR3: CASSIGLPPYNEQFF. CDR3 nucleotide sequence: TGTGCCAGTAGTATAGGACTCCCGCCCTACAATGAGCAGTTCTTC.

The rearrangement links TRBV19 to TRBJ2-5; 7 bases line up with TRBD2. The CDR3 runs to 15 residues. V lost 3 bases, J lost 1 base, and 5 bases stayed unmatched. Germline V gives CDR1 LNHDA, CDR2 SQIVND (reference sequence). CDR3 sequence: CASSIEGLPQETQYF. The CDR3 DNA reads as TGTGCCAGTAGTATTGAGGGACTACCCCAAGAGACCCAGTACTTC.

The CDR3 spells CASTMDRAKNIQYF. CDR3 nucleotide sequence: TGTGCCAGCACTATGGACCGAGCCAAAAACATTCAGTACTTC. The chain links TRBV28 to TRBJ2-4; no definite D call. The germline V and J ends were trimmed by 7 bases and 0 bases, with 10 bases remaining between them. The CDR3 totals 14 residues. Germline V gene sequence: CDR1 MDHEN, CDR2 SYDVKM. Filled out from reference TRBV28 and TRBJ2-4, the complete variable domain reads DVKVTQSSRYLVKRTGEKVFLECVQDMDHENMFWYRQDPGLGLRLIYFSYDVKMKEKGDIPEGYSVSREKKERFSLILESASTNQTSMYLCASTMDRAKNIQYFGAGTRLSVL.